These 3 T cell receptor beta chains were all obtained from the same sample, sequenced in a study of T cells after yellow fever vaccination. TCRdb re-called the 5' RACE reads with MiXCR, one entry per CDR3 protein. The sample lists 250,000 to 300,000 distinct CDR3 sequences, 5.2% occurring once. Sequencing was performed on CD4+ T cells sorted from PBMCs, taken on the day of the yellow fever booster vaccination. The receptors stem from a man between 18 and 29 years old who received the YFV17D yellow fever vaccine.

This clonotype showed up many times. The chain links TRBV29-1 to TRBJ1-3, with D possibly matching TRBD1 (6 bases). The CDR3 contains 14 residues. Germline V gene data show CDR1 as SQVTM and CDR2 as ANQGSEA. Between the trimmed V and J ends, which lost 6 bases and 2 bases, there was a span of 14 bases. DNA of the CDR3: TGCAGCGTCGCCGGGACATCAACTGGAAACACCATATATTTT. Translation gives CSVAGTSTGNTIYF.

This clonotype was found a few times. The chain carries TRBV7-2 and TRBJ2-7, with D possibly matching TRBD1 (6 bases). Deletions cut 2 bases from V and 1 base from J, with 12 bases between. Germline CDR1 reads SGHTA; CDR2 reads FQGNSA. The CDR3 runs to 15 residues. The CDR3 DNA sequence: TGTGCCAGCAGCTTATTGACAGGAGGATCCTACGAGCAGTACTTC. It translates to CASSLLTGGSYEQYF.

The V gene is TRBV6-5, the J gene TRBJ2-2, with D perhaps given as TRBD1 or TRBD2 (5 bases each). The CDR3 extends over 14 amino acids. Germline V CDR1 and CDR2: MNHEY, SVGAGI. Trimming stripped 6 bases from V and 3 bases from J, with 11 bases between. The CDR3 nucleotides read TGTGCCAGCAGAATTCAGGGAGACACCGGGGAGCTGTTTTTT. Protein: CASRIQGDTGELFF.